The sequence of this T cell receptor (beta chain) was determined in a study of T-cell memory formation after mild COVID-19. Germline V lookup: CDR1 MNHEY, CDR2 SVGEGT. V was clipped by 4 bases and J by 10 bases, with 14 bases between them. The CDR3 has 13 amino acids. Only a few counts were recorded for this clonotype. The antigen remains unidentified. TCRdb independently ran MiXCR on the 5' RACE reads; one entry per CDR3 protein. Of 140,000 to 150,000 distinct CDR3 sequences detected, over 15% appear once; the ten largest clones hold approximately 2.4%. Study observations and caveats: From day 15 to 85, contracting clones were balanced between CD4 and CD8, whereas later expanders leaned toward CD4+. Mostly located in CM and EM were contracting CD4+ clones, with contracting CD8+ clones located in EMRA.

The J gene is TRBJ2-1, the V gene TRBV6-2 or TRBV6-3, with D perhaps matching TRBD2 (5 bases). Material for sequencing was PBMCs or a T cell subset sorted from them (not recorded which). This TCR derives from an adult woman who had mild COVID-19 (a few samples of this study predate the infection). Cell type and time point are not known. CDR3 sequence: CASSFTSSGEQFF. The CDR3 nucleotides read TGTGCCAGCAGTTTTACGTCGAGCGGAGAGCAGTTCTTC.